This record covers a single TCR beta chain. Methods used by the authors: Using reference gene primer amplification, nucleated cell counts were estimated. Libraries were prepared by immunoSEQ multiplex PCR; TCRdb keeps only in-frame clonotypes and omits some of them. V and J calls and clone size are copied from that table; D and trimming were computed from the DNA. Altogether about 200,000 clones are present, 87% being singletons, with the ten largest covering about 2%. This sample stems from a study of blood T cell repertoires in COVID-19. From germline, CDR1 is SNHLY and CDR2 FYNNEI. This CDR3 spans 16 amino acids. V shed 6 bases and J shed 7 bases, with 22 bases lying between them.

This TCR derives from a man in his forties with active or convalescent COVID-19. The chain carries TRBV2 and TRBJ2-1; TRBD1 is a possible D gene (6 bases). The sample taken for sequencing was peripheral blood. CDR3 sequence: CASRIRGPLLWNEQFF. The CDR3 DNA follows: TGTGCCAGCAGGATCAGGGGTCCCCTTTTGTGGAATGAGCAGTTCTTC.